A selection of T cell receptor beta chains follows, all from one sample in a study of CD8 T cells in Susac syndrome. A single record per CDR3 protein comes from TCRdb applying MiXCR to the immunoSEQ multiplex PCR reads. There are some 120,000 distinct CDR3 sequences in the sample; roughly 95% occur only once, and more than 0.09% lies in the top ten. Input material: CD4+ T cells from PBMCs. These receptors all stem from a human donor in good health. The CDR3 runs from the conserved cysteine through the conserved F or W. A D gene is named only where the DNA matches it firmly. Size is stated for part of the rows, as once, few or many counts, or as a class when the clone is expanded.

CASSDPGQDWGYTF | TGTGCCAGCAGTGACCCCGGACAGGATTGGGGCTACACCTTC | TRBD1 | TRBV25-1 | - | TRBJ1-2
CASSSSTTDTDTQYF | TGTGCCAGCTCTTCATCAACGACGGACACAGATACGCAGTATTTT | - | TRBV18 | - | TRBJ2-3
CASSPPDLGTYEQYF | TGTGCCAGCAGTCCACCGGACTTAGGGACCTACGAGCAGTACTTC | - | TRBV7-2 | - | TRBJ2-7
CASGTPGQSSGANVLTF | TGTGCCAGCGGGACGCCGGGACAGAGCTCTGGGGCCAACGTCCTGACTTTC | TRBD1 | TRBV2 | - | TRBJ2-6
CASSLTSGIDGTQYF | TGTGCCAGCAGTTTGACTAGCGGGATTGATGGAACGCAGTATTTT | TRBD2 | TRBV12-3/TRBV12-4 | - | TRBJ2-3
CASRTGGSPTGELFF | TGCGCCAGCAGGACTGGCGGGAGCCCCACCGGGGAGCTGTTTTTT | TRBD2 | TRBV5-1 | - | TRBJ2-2
CASNIEGFPQETQYF | TGTGCCAGCAATATTGAGGGATTCCCCCAAGAGACCCAGTACTTC | - | TRBV27 | - | TRBJ2-5
CASSWSGAIQETQYF | TGTGCCAGCAGCTGGTCCGGGGCCATACAAGAGACCCAGTACTTC | - | TRBV7-6 | - | TRBJ2-5
CASSDSRADTQYF | TGTGCCAGCAGTGACTCGAGGGCAGATACGCAGTATTTT | - | TRBV6-4 | - | TRBJ2-3
CASSDRRESEAFF | TGTGCCAGCAGTGATCGGCGAGAATCTGAAGCTTTCTTT | - | TRBV2 | - | TRBJ1-1
CASSLARTGPTGELFF | TGTGCCAGCAGCTTAGCCAGGACAGGCCCCACCGGGGAGCTGTTTTTT | TRBD1 | TRBV7-2 | - | TRBJ2-2
CASSRDLSGANVLTF | TGTGCCAGCAGTAGGGACCTCTCTGGGGCCAACGTCCTGACTTTC | - | TRBV6-2/TRBV6-3 | - | TRBJ2-6
CSAMSGGGRNQPQHF | TGCAGTGCTATGTCAGGGGGGGGACGGAATCAGCCCCAGCATTTT | TRBD1 | TRBV20-1 | - | TRBJ1-5
CASRVQGTEAFF | TGTGCCAGCAGGGTACAGGGAACTGAAGCTTTCTTT | - | TRBV7-2 | - | TRBJ1-1
CASTPPPNGRSAFF | TGTGCCAGCACCCCTCCCCCCAACGGCAGGTCGGCTTTCTTT | - | TRBV12-3/TRBV12-4 | - | TRBJ1-1
CASSRDRENEQFF | TGCGCCAGCAGCCGAGACAGGGAAAATGAGCAGTTCTTC | TRBD1 | TRBV5-1 | - | TRBJ2-1
CASSPGLYSYEQYF | TGTGCCAGCTCACCGGGACTTTACTCCTACGAGCAGTACTTC | - | TRBV18 | - | TRBJ2-7
CASSSKDRGETQYF | TGTGCCAGCAGCTCAAAGGACAGGGGGGAGACCCAGTACTTC | TRBD1 | TRBV7-9 | - | TRBJ2-5
CASTARGWGNEQFF | TGTGCCAGCACCGCCAGGGGATGGGGTAATGAGCAGTTCTTC | - | TRBV2 | - | TRBJ2-1
CASSVGLGTAEKLFF | TGTGCCAGCAGTGTAGGTCTCGGGACAGCTGAAAAACTGTTTTTT | TRBD1 | TRBV2 | - | TRBJ1-4
CASSLNRVDEKLFF | TGTGCCAGCTCACTCAACAGGGTAGATGAAAAACTGTTTTTT | - | TRBV18 | - | TRBJ1-4
CSVGDRSEKLFF | TGCAGCGTTGGTGACAGGTCGGAAAAACTGTTTTTT | - | TRBV29-1 | - | TRBJ1-4
CASGGRIRTDTQYF | TGTGCCAGCGGAGGACGGATCCGCACAGATACGCAGTATTTT | - | TRBV2 | - | TRBJ2-3
CASSSDRGFSREAFF | TGTGCCAGCAGTTCGGACAGGGGTTTTTCACGCGAAGCTTTCTTT | TRBD1 | TRBV27 | - | TRBJ1-1
CASSLVSPSGYEQYF | TGTGCCAGCAGCTTAGTGAGTCCTAGCGGCTACGAGCAGTACTTC | TRBD2 | TRBV7-6 | - | TRBJ2-7
CSVSGGAILETQYF | TGCAGCGTTTCTGGGGGGGCGATTCTTGAGACCCAGTACTTC | - | TRBV29-1 | - | TRBJ2-5
CASSLTSGAFYEQYF | TGTGCCAGCAGTTTGACTAGCGGGGCCTTCTACGAGCAGTACTTC | TRBD2 | TRBV27 | - | TRBJ2-7
CASNIQGAANYGYTF | TGTGCCAGCAACATACAGGGGGCGGCTAACTATGGCTACACCTTC | TRBD1 | TRBV7-9 | - | TRBJ1-2
CATSDPGRNEQFF | TGTGCCACCAGTGATCCCGGGAGGAATGAGCAGTTCTTC | TRBD2 | TRBV24-1 | once | TRBJ2-1
CSARVSPTEAFF | TGCAGTGCTAGAGTGAGCCCGACTGAAGCTTTCTTT | - | TRBV20-1 | - | TRBJ1-1
CASSLSSMGTGELFF | TGTGCCAGCAGTTTATCCTCGATGGGCACCGGGGAGCTGTTTTTT | - | TRBV28 | - | TRBJ2-2
CASTPTSTGLGGETQYF | TGTGCCAGCACCCCGACATCGACGGGCTTGGGTGGAGAGACCCAGTACTTC | - | TRBV6-1 | - | TRBJ2-5
CSAGGGPNEKLFF | TGCAGCGCCGGGGGCGGTCCGAATGAAAAACTGTTTTTT | - | TRBV29-1 | - | TRBJ1-4